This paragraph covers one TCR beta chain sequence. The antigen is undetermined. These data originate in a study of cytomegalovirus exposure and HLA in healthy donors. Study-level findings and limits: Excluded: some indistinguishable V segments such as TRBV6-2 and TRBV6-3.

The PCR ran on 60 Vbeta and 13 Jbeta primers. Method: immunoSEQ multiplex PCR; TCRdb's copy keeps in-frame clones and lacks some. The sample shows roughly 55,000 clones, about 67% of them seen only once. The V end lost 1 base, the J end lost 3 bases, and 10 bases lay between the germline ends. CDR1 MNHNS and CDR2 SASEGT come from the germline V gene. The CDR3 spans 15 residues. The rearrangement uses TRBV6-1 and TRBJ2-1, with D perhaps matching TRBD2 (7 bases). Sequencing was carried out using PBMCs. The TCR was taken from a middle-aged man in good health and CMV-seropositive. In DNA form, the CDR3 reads TGTGCCAGCAGTGAAGGGGGGGGCTACTACAATGAGCAGTTCTTC. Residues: CASSEGGGYYNEQFF.